Following are 16 T cell receptor beta chains from one sample sequenced in a study of type 1 and type 2 diabetes patients. PCR was run on genomic DNA. A primer set of 30 forward and 13 reverse primers amplified the CDR3. TCRdb itself ran the multiplex PCR reads through MiXCR, one entry per CDR3 protein. The sample has fewer than 300,000 distinct CDR3 sequences, approximately 50% seen once; the top ten hold roughly 15%. The sample comprised peripheral blood mononuclear cells (PBMCs). Receptors were obtained from a man in his late teens or twenties with type 2 diabetes.

In its sample, this clonotype was seen many times. The chain recombines TRBV19 with TRBJ2-7, with 8 bases lining up with TRBD2. Trimming at V came to 5 bases and at J to 3 bases, leaving 3 bases not matched to a gene. Germline CDR1 LNHDA, CDR2 SQIVND (reference sequence). The CDR3 runs 13 residues. The CDR3 nucleotides are TGTGCCAGTAGTCCGGGACTAGTCTACGAGCAGTACTTC. Translated, it gives CASSPGLVYEQYF.

The table lists this clonotype with a few counts. This chain joins TRBV12-3 or TRBV12-4 and TRBJ1-6, with 8 bases that match TRBD1. V lost 5 bases and J lost 10; bases outside the gene matches: 7. The CDR3 spans 14 residues. The CDR3 bases are TGTGCCAGCAGTCGCGGACAGGGAAACTCACCCCTCCACTTT. Protein product: CASSRGQGNSPLHF.

The V and J genes are TRBV15 and TRBJ1-4; TRBD1 matches at 8 bases. This CDR3 region has 15 residues. Germline CDR1 is LNHNV and CDR2 is YYDKDF (reference sequence). With V trimmed by 5 bases and J by 5 bases, 7 bases remained unmatched. The CDR3 coding sequence is TGTGCCACCAGCCGAAGAAGACAGGGGAATGAAAAACTGTTTTTT. Translating it yields CATSRRRQGNEKLFF. The full variable domain, in which reference TRBV15 and TRBJ1-4 provide the parts outside the CDR3, is DAMVIQNPRYQVTQFGKPVTLSCSQTLNHNVMYWYQQKSSQAPKLLFHYYDKDFNNEADTPDNFQSRRPNTSFCFLDIRSPGLGDTAMYLCATSRRRQGNEKLFFGSGTQLSVL.

This sequence joins TRBV7-9 and TRBJ2-7; TRBD1 matches at 7 bases. Germline V gives CDR1 SEHNR, CDR2 FQNEAQ (reference sequence). The junction had 8 bases not matched to a gene; V was cut back by 5 bases and J by 1 base. CDR3 length: 15 amino acids. CDR3 region: CASSPSPGQSYEQYF. The CDR3 DNA follows: TGTGCCAGCAGCCCATCACCGGGACAGTCCTACGAGCAGTACTTC.

The rearrangement links TRBV29-1 to TRBJ2-2, with TRBD1 as a possible D gene (5 bases). Trimming removed 1 base from V and 15 bases from J, with 21 bases in between. The germline V gene encodes CDR1 SQVTM and CDR2 ANQGSEA. The length of the CDR3 is 14 residues. In DNA, the CDR3 is TGCAGCGTTGAAGTGGACAAAGGAGTATCGAAGGTGTTTTTT. It translates to CSVEVDKGVSKVFF.

This clonotype has only a few counts. J is TRBJ1-1 and V is TRBV29-1; a weak D match, TRBD1 (5 bases). Germline CDR1 is SQVTM and CDR2 is ANQGSEA. Between the trimmed V and J ends, which lost 4 bases and 9 bases, there was a span of 18 bases. There are 13 residues in the CDR3. As DNA, the CDR3 is TGCAGCGTTGTCTTCGACAGTTCACGCCAAGCTTTCTTT. It is translated as CSVVFDSSRQAFF.

This clonotype was counted only a few times. This sequence joins TRBV13 and TRBJ2-7; 7 positions match TRBD2. Germline CDR1 is PRHDT and CDR2 is FYEKMQ (reference sequence). The CDR3 length is 15 residues. V dropped 7 bases and J dropped 3; count of bases not matched to a gene: 12. CDR3 loop: CASTKASSGVYEQYF. The CDR3 DNA sequence: TGTGCCAGCACGAAGGCGTCCAGCGGGGTCTACGAGCAGTACTTC.

This clonotype was counted ten times or more. V and J are TRBV15 and TRBJ1-4; D not certain. Germline loops: CDR1 LNHNV, CDR2 YYDKDF (reference sequence). Trimming took off 5 bases at V and 0 bases at J, with 13 bases between the two ends. The CDR3 runs to 16 residues. In DNA, the CDR3 is TGTGCCACCAGCCGTAGGTCAGGTGCAACTAATGAAAAACTGTTTTTT. It is translated as CATSRRSGATNEKLFF.

The chain joins TRBV7-9 to TRBJ2-5, with 10 bases matching TRBD2. Trimming cost V 5 bases and J 0 bases; bases outside gene matches: 6. The CDR3 totals 16 residues. Germline V gene data show CDR1 as SEHNR and CDR2 as FQNEAQ (reference sequence). CDR3 nucleotide sequence: TGTGCCAGCAGCCAAATAACTAGCGGGGACCAAGAGACCCAGTACTTC. Its protein is CASSQITSGDQETQYF.

To note about this clonotype: An end of the junction does not agree with germline; a read error may underlie this. The gene calls are TRBV2 and TRBJ2-3; perhaps TRBD2 as D (5 bases). Germline V CDR1 and CDR2: SNHLY, FYNNEI. The CDR3 extends over 16 amino acids. The CDR3 reads CAGSALRSGYTDTQYF. CDR3 in DNA: TGTGCCGGCAGTGCCTTGAGGAGCGGATACACAGATACGCAGTATTTT.

This clonotype has at least ten counts. The chain joins TRBV25-1 to TRBJ1-1; D remains ambiguous. CDR1 and CDR2 from the germline V gene are MGHDK and SYGVNS. CDR3 length: 12 amino acids. Trimming removed 4 bases from V and 1 base from J, with 4 bases in between. The CDR3: CASSAPNTEAFF. DNA for the CDR3: TGTGCCAGCAGTGCCCCGAACACTGAAGCTTTCTTT. Variable domain in full (rest from reference TRBV25-1 and TRBJ1-1): EADIYQTPRYLVIGTGKKITLECSQTMGHDKMYWYQQDPGMELHLIHYSYGVNSTEKGDLSSESTVSRIRTEHFPLTLESARPSHTSQYLCASSAPNTEAFFGQGTRLTVV.

The chain employs TRBV20-1 and TRBJ2-7; D could derive from TRBD1 or TRBD2 (5 bases each). The germline V gene encodes CDR1 DFQATT and CDR2 SNEGSKA (reference sequence). This CDR3 has 16 residues. Trimming left V 6 bases short and J 3 bases short, with 24 bases between. The CDR3 DNA reads as TGCAGTGCCGGTAGCAGGGCTCGGGGATTACACTACGAGCAGTACTTC. Its protein is CSAGSRARGLHYEQYF.

This clonotype was seen a few times. The chain uses TRBV6-6 and TRBJ1-4, with unresolved D. Germline V gene lookup returns CDR1 MNHNY and CDR2 SVGAGI (reference sequence). The V end lost 5 bases, the J end lost 5 bases, and 12 bases lay between the germline ends. The CDR3 consists of 14 residues. The CDR3 is CASSLRTPNEKLFF. Here the CDR3 DNA reads TGTGCCAGCAGTCTTCGGACGCCCAATGAAAAACTGTTTTTT.

This clonotype came up a few times. The chain is built from TRBV19 and TRBJ1-1, with unresolved D. The CDR3 covers 15 residues. Germline CDR1 LNHDA, CDR2 SQIVND (reference sequence). The V gene lost 3 bases and the J gene lost 4 bases, with 15 bases spanning the gap. CDR3: CASSMWEVVSTEAFF. The CDR3 DNA is TGTGCCAGTAGTATGTGGGAGGTTGTCAGCACTGAAGCTTTCTTT.

The sample holds a few counts of this clonotype. The CDR3 loop reads CASSYSPPDRPPSYEQYF. The DNA for the CDR3 is TGTGCCAGCAGTTACTCTCCTCCTGACAGGCCCCCCTCCTACGAGCAGTACTTC. The rearrangement links TRBV6-5 to TRBJ2-7; possible D gene TRBD1, 6 bases. The germline V and J ends were trimmed by 0 bases and 0 bases, with 18 bases remaining between them. The CDR3 spans 18 residues. Germline assignment: CDR1 MNHEY and CDR2 SVGAGI.

J is TRBJ2-7 and V is TRBV9; 7 bases fit TRBD2. The CDR3 covers 15 residues. V was pared by 0 bases and J by 3 bases, with 6 bases of the junction left unmatched. Germline loops: CDR1 SGDLS, CDR2 YYNGEE. CDR3 coding DNA: TGTGCCAGCAGCGTAGAGACGGGAGGAATCTACGAGCAGTACTTC. Its translation is CASSVETGGIYEQYF.